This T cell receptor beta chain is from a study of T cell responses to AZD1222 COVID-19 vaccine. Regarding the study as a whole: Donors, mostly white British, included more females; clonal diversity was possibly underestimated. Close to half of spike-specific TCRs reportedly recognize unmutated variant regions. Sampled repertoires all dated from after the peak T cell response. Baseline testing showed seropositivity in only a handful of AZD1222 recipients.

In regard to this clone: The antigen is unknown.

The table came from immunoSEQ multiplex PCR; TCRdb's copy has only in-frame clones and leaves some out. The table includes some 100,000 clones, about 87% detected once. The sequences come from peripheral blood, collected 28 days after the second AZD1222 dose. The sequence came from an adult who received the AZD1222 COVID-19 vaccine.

As DNA, the CDR3 is TGTGCCTGCACTTACTACAGGGGAAACACTGAAGCTTTCTTT. It is translated as CACTYYRGNTEAFF. The V call is TRBV30, the J call TRBJ1-1; 7 bases are shared with TRBD1. This CDR3 is 14 amino acids long. CDR1 is GTSNPN and CDR2 is SVGIG in the germline V gene (reference sequence). V lost 6 bases and J lost 2; bases outside the gene matches: 9.